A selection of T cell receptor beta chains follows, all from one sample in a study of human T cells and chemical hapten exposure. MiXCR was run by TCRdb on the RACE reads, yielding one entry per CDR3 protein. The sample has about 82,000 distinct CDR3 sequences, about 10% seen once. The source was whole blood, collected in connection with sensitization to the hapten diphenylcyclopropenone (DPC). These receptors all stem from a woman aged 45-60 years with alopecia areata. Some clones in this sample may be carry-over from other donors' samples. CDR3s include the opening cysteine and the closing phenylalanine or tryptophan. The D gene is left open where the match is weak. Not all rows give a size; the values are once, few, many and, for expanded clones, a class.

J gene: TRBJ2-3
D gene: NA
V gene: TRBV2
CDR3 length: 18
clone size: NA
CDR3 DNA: TGTGCCAGCAGTGAAATCGGAACCCCGCGAGGTTTGGCAGATACGCAGTATTTT
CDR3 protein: CASSEIGTPRGLADTQYF

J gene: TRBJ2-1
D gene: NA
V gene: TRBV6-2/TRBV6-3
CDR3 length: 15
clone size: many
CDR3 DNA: TGTGCCAGCATTTTAGGGGGACCCTCCTACAATGAGCAGTTCTTC
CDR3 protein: CASILGGPSYNEQFF

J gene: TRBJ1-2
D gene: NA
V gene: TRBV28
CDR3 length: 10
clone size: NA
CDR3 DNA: TGTGCTACAGCTGACTATGGCTACACCTTC
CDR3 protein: CATADYGYTF

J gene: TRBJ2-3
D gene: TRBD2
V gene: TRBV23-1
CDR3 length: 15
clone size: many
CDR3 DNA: TGCGCCAGCAGTGTCCGGGGGGGCGGCACAGATACGCAGTATTTT
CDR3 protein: CASSVRGGGTDTQYF

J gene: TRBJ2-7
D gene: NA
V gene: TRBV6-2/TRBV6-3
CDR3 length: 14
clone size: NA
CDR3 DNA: TGTGCCAGCAGTGACCTACGGGGATCCTACGAGCAGTACTTC
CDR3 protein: CASSDLRGSYEQYF

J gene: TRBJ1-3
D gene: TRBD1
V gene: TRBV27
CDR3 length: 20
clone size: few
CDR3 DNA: TGTGCCAGCAGATCCTCTTATAGCCCCCGACAGGGGTCCTCTGGAAACACCATATATTTT
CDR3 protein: CASRSSYSPRQGSSGNTIYF

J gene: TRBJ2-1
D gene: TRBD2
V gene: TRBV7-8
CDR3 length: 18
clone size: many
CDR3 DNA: TGTGCCAGCAGCTTCCAGCTAACACTAGCGGGAGTCTGGGATGAGCAGTTCTTC
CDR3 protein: CASSFQLTLAGVWDEQFF

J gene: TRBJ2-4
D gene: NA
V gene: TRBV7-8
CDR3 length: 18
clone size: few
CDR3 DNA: TGTGCCAGCAGCTCACTCCCTACAGGAGCATTAGCCAAAAACATTCAGTACTTC
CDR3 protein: CASSSLPTGALAKNIQYF

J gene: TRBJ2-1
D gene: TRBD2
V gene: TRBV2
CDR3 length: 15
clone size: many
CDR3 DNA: TGTGCCAGCAGTGGTGCCAGCGGGAGGATCTATGAGCAGTTCTTC
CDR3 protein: CASSGASGRIYEQFF

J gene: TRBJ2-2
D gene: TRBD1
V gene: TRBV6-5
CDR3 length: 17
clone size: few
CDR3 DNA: TGTGCCAGCAGTTACTCGAATCAGGGGGCCATCTCCGGGGAGCTGTTTTTT
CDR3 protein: CASSYSNQGAISGELFF

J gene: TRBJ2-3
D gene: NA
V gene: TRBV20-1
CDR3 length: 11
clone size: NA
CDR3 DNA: TGCAGTGGTGGGACAACAGATACGCAGTATTTT
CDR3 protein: CSGGTTDTQYF

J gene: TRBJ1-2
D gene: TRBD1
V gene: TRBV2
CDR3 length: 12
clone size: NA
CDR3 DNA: TGTGCCAGCAGGAGACAGGGAAGTGGCTACACCTTC
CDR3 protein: CASRRQGSGYTF

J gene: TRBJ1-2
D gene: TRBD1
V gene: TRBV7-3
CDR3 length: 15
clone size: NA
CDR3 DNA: TGTGCCAGCAGCTCCGCGGGGCAGGGGGACTATGGCTACACCTTC
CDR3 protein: CASSSAGQGDYGYTF

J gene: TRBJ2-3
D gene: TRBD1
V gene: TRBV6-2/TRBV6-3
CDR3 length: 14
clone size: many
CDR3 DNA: TGTGCCAGCAGTTTGGGACAGTACACAGATACGCAGTATTTT
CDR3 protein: CASSLGQYTDTQYF

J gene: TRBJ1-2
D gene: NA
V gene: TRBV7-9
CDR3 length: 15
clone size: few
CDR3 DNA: TGTGCCAGCAGCTTAGCTCCGGACAGTAACTATGGCTACACCTTC
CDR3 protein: CASSLAPDSNYGYTF

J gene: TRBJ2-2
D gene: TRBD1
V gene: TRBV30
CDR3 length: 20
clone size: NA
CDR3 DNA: TGTGCCTGGAGTACACGGATCTTTCGGGACAGGGGTACGAACACCGGGGAGCTGTTTTTT
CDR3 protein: CAWSTRIFRDRGTNTGELFF

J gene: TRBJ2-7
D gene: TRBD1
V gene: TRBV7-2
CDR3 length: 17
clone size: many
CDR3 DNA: TGTGCCAGCAGCTACCGCAGGGGGCCATCAACCTCCTACGAGCAGTACTTC
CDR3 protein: CASSYRRGPSTSYEQYF

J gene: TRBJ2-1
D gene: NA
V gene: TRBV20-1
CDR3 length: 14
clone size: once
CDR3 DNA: TGCAGTGCTAGAGAGAAAAGGGGGTACAATGAGCAGTTCTTC
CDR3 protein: CSAREKRGYNEQFF

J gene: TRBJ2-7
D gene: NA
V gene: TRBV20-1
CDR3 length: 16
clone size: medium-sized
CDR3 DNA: TGCAGTGCTAGAGGGAAGCAGCGGGTTATCTCCTACGAGCAGTACTTC
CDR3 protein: CSARGKQRVISYEQYF

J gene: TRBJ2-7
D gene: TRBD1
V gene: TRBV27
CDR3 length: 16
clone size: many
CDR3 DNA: TGTGCCAGCAGTTTAGGTCCCCGGACAGGATCCTACGAGCAGTACTTC
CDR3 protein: CASSLGPRTGSYEQYF

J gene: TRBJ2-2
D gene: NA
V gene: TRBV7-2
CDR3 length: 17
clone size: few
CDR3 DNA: TGTGCCAGCAGCTCCCCCCCGGGGGGCCCCGGATCCGGGGAGCTGTTTTTT
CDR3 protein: CASSSPPGGPGSGELFF

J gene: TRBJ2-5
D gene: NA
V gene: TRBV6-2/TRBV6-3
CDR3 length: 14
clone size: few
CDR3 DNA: TGTGCCAGCAGTTACTCGAGGGTCCAAGAGACCCAGTACTTC
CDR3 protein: CASSYSRVQETQYF

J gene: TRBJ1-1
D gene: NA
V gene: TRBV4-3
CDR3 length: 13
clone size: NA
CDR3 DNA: TGCGCCAGCGGGGATAGGGTTGGATCTGAAGCTTTCTTT
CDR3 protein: CASGDRVGSEAFF

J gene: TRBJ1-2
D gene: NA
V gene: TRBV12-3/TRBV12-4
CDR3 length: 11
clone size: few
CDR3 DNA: TGTGCCAGCACCACAGGGTTTGGCTACACCTTC
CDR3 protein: CASTTGFGYTF

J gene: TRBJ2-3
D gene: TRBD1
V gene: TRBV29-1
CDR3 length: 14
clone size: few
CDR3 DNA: TGCAGCGTTGAAGTTAACAGGGGGACAGATACGCAGTATTTT
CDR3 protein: CSVEVNRGTDTQYF

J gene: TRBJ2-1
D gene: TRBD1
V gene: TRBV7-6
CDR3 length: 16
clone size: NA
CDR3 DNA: TGTGCCAGCAGCTTAGCCGGGACAGGGATGGGAAATGAGCAGTTCTTC
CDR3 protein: CASSLAGTGMGNEQFF

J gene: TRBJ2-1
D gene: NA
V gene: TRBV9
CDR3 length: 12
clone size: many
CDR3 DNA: TGTGCCAGCAGCCCCGGGTTCGATGAGCAGTTCTTC
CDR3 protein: CASSPGFDEQFF

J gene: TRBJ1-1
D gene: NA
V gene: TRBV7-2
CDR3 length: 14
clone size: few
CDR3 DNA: TGTGCCAGCAGCCCAACCCAGGGGAGGACTGAAGCTTTCTTT
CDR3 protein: CASSPTQGRTEAFF

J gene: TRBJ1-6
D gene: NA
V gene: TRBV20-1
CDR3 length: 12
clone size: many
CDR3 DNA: TGCAGTGCTAGAGATCAGGGGCCACCCCTCCACTTT
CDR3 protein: CSARDQGPPLHF

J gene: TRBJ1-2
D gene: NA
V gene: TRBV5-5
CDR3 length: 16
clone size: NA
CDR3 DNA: TGTGCCAGCAGCTTGGAATGGGGCGCGGTGAACTATGGCTACACCTTC
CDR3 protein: CASSLEWGAVNYGYTF

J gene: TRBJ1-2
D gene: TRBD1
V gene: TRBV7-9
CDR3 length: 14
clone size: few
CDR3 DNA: TGTGCCAGCAGCCCCTGGACAGGGAGCTATGGCTACACCTTC
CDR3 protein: CASSPWTGSYGYTF

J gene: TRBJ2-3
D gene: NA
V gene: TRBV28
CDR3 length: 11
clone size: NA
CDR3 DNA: TGTGCCAGCGGGACTCGGGATACGCAGTATTTT
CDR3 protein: CASGTRDTQYF

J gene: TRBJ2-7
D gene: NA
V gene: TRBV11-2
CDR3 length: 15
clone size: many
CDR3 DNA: TGTGCCAGCAGCTCCCTGACCGGTAACTCCTACGAGCAGTACTTC
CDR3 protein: CASSSLTGNSYEQYF

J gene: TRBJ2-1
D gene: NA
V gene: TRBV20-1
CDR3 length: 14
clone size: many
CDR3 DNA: TGCAGTGCTAGGCCGGGAGAGTCCTACAATGAGCAGTTCTTC
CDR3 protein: CSARPGESYNEQFF

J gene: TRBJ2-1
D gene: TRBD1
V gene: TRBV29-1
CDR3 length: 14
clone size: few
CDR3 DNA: TGCAGCGTTGAAACCGGGACAGGGCGAAATGAGCAGTTCTTC
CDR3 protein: CSVETGTGRNEQFF

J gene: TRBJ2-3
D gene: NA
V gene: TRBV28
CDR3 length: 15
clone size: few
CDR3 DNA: TGTGCCAGCAGATATCAGGGGATTTCCACGGATACGCAGTATTTT
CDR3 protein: CASRYQGISTDTQYF

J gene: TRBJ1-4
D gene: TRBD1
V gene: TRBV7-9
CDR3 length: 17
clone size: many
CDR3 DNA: TGTGCCAGCAGCATTCTGGGGACAGGGGCGCGGAATGAAAAACTGTTTTTT
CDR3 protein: CASSILGTGARNEKLFF

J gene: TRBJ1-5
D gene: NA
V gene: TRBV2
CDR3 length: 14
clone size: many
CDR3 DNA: TGTGCCACCCGAGGGGGGTTCGGCAATCAGCCCCAGCATTTT
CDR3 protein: CATRGGFGNQPQHF

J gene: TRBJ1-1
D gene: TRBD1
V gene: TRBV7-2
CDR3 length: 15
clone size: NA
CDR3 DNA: TGTGCCAGCAGCTTAGTCGGCAGGGGGCCCACTGAAGCTTTCTTT
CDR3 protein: CASSLVGRGPTEAFF

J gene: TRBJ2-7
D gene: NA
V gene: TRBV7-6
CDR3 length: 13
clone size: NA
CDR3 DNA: TGTGCCAGCAGCGTAGACTCGCGTTACGAGCAGTACTTC
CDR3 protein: CASSVDSRYEQYF

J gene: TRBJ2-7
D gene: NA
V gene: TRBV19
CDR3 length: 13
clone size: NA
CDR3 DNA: TGTGCCAGTAGTATGTACAACTCCTACGAGCAGTACTTC
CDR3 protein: CASSMYNSYEQYF

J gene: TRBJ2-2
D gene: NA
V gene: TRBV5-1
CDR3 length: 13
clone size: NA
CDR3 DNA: TGCGCCAGCAGCTTGGATTGGGCCGGGGAGCTGTTTTTT
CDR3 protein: CASSLDWAGELFF

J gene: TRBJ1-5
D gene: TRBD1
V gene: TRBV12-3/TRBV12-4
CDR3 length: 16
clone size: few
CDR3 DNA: TGTGCCAGCAGTTTTTGGACAGGGGGAGGAAATCAGCCCCAGCATTTT
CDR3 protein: CASSFWTGGGNQPQHF

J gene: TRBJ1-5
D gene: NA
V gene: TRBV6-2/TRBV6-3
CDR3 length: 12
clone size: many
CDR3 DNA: TGTGCCAGCAAAACAGGGCACCAGCCCCAGCATTTT
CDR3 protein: CASKTGHQPQHF

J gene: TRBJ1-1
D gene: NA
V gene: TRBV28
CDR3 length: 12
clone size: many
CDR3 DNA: TGTGCCAGCAGCTATGGATGGACTGAAGCTTTCTTT
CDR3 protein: CASSYGWTEAFF

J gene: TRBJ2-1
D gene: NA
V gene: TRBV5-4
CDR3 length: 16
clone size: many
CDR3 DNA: TGTGCCAGCAGCCGTCAACAGGGCCTTTCCTACAATGAGCAGTTCTTC
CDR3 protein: CASSRQQGLSYNEQFF

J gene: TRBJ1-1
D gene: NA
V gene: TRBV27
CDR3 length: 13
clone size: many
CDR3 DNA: TGTGCCAGCAGGCGAAGCGCGAACACTGAAGCTTTCTTT
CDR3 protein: CASRRSANTEAFF

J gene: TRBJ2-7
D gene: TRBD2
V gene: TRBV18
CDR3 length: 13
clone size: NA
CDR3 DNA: TGTGCCAGCTCACAGGGACTAGTCTACGAGCAGTACTTC
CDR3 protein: CASSQGLVYEQYF

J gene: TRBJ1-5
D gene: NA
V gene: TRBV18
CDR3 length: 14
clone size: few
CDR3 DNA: TGTGCCAGCTCACCGTACGGGGACGGTCAGCCCCAGCATTTT
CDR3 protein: CASSPYGDGQPQHF

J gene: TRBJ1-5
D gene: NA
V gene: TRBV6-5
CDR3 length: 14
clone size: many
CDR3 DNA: TGTGCCAGCAGTCCCCAGTATAGCAATCAGCCCCAGCATTTT
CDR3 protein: CASSPQYSNQPQHF

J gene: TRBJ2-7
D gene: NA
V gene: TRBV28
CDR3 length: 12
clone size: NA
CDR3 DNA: TGTGCCAGCAGTCTCGAAGACTACGAGCAGTACTTC
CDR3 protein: CASSLEDYEQYF

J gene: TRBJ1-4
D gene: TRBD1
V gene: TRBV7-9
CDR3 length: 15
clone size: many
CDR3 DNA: TGTGCCAGCAGCACCCGGACAGGGGGCAACGAAAAACTGTTTTTT
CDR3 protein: CASSTRTGGNEKLFF

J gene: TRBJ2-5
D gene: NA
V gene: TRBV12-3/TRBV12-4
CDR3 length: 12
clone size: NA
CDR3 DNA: TGTGCCGGCACCCCCTCTCGGGAGACCCAGTACTTC
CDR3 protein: CAGTPSRETQYF

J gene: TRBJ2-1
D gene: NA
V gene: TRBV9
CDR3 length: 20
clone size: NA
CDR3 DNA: TGTGCCAGCAGCGTCGTCACGGACCGAACTAAGGCCCTGTCCTACAATGAGCAGTTCTTC
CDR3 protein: CASSVVTDRTKALSYNEQFF

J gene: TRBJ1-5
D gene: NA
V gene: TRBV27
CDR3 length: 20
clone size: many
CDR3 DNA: TGTGCCAGCAGTTCGCTCCTCTCCCTCGCCGGACCCAATAGCAATCAGCCCCAGCATTTT
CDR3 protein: CASSSLLSLAGPNSNQPQHF

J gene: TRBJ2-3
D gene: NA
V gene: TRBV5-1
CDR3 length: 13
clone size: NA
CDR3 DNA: TGCGCCAGCAGACTTGGACCTCGGGATACGCAGTATTTT
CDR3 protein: CASRLGPRDTQYF

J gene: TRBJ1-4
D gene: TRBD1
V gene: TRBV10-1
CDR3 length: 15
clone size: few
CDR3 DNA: TGCGCCAGCAGCCTTGGGACAGGGGAAAACGAAAAACTGTTTTTT
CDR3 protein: CASSLGTGENEKLFF

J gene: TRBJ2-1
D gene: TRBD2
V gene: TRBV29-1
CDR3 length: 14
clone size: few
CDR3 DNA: TGCAGCGCCGTAGCGGGGGGCCCGGGAGATGAGCAGTTCTTC
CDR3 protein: CSAVAGGPGDEQFF